This passage covers 21 T cell receptor beta chains from one sample sequenced in a study of CD8+ T cells in alopecia areata. Sequencing templates came from extracted RNA that was reverse transcribed into cDNA. The method was immunoSEQ multiplex PCR; TCRdb's version includes in-frame clones alone and lacks a portion of them. The sample counts under 350,000 clones, none seen once; the ten largest own 0.9% to 1.5%. It was with CD4, CD8alpha, NKG2D, NKG2ACE and other markers that pooled cutaneous lymph node cells were sorted. The sequencing input was CD4+ T cells sorted from a lymph node. The origin of the receptors is a C3H/HeJ mouse with alopecia areata. The MHC haplotype recorded for the strain is H2-k.

This clone was observed a handful of times. Gene names are the mouse ones. The read ends 4 residues early relative to the CDR3; the germline J gene fills the gap. The chain is built from TRBV5 and TRBJ2-1; TRBD1 is a possible D gene (6 bases). V lost 4 bases and J lost 4, with 8 bases in between. Germline CDR1 LGHNA, CDR2 YNLKQL (reference sequence). The CDR3 length is 13 residues. Incomplete CDR3 DNA: TGTGCCAGCAGCCCGGACAGTTATGCT. This codes for CASSPDSYA. In full, the CDR3 reads CASSPDSYAEQFF.

In the case of this clone: The gene names given are mouse names. The CDR3 end is not reached by the read, which stops 4 residues before it; the germline J gene fills it in. This chain connects TRBV13-3 to TRBJ2-3, with a weak D call TRBD1 (6 bases). The CDR3 extends over 14 amino acids. V was trimmed by 7 bases and J by 0 bases, leaving 12 bases between them. The germline CDR1 and CDR2 sequences are NNHDY and SYVADS. The CDR3 reads CASHHGTSAETLYF. CDR3 DNA, as far as it was read: TGTGCCAGCCACCACGGGACAAGTGCAGAA.

This clone was observed a handful of times. Genes here carry mouse names. The CDR3 end lies 4 residues beyond the end of the read and is filled in from the germline J gene. V and J are TRBV31 and TRBJ2-3; D call uncertain. The CDR3 runs 15 residues. CDR1 GKSSPN and CDR2 SITVG come from the germline V gene. V lost 0 bases and J lost 0, with 10 bases in between. CDR3 DNA, as far as it was read: TGTGCCTGGAGTCTGGGGTACTCTAGTGCAGAA. This codes for CAWSLGYSSAE. The full CDR3 protein is CAWSLGYSSAETLYF.

Note on this clone: Here the gene names and germline are mouse. The read is 4 residues too short to cover the CDR3 end, so that end is filled in from the germline J gene. The identical CDR3 is also encoded by other nucleotide sequences in the sample. This chain uses TRBV19 with TRBJ2-3, with 9 bases that match TRBD1. The CDR3 consists of 15 residues. J was trimmed by 1 base and V by 4 bases; bases with no gene match: 4. Germline V lookup: CDR1 FNHDT, CDR2 SITEND (reference sequence). Incomplete CDR3 DNA: TGTGCCAGCAGTCCTCGGGACAGGGGTGCAGAA. Translating gives CASSPRDRGAE. The whole CDR3 protein reads CASSPRDRGAETLYF.

In the case of this clone: All gene names here are mouse names. From the germline J gene comes the end of the CDR3, since the read stops 4 residues before it. This sequence joins TRBV29 and TRBJ1-2, with a tentative D call TRBD1 (6 bases). The CDR3 runs to 11 residues. In germline, CDR1 is MSHET, CDR2 SYDVDS. The part of the CDR3 DNA that was read is TGTGCTAGCAGCTTGGGACAC. Translated, it gives CASSLGH. The full CDR3 reads CASSLGHDYTF.

Points on this clone: Gene names refer to mouse genes. The CDR3 end falls 4 residues outside the read, so it is completed with the germline J gene. The V call is TRBV13-3, the J call TRBJ2-3; D may be TRBD1 (5 bases). This CDR3 comprises 15 residues. The germline V gene encodes CDR1 NNHDY and CDR2 SYVADS. Trimming shortened V by 0 bases and J by 3 bases, and 11 bases separated the two germline ends. The CDR3 sequence is CASSDGGEGAETLYF. The covered CDR3 bases are TGTGCCAGCAGTGATGGGGGTGAGGGGGCAGAA.

This clone was counted only a few times. Gene labels here are mouse ones. Read sequence stops 4 residues before the CDR3 end, and the germline J gene provides the missing end. Other DNA sequences in the same sample also yield this CDR3. J is TRBJ1-2 and V is TRBV31, with D hard to call. The germline CDR1 and CDR2 sequences are GKSSPN and SITVG. The CDR3 has 14 residues. V dropped 0 bases and J dropped 0 bases, with 8 bases sitting between them. The sequenced CDR3 bases are TGTGCCTGGAGTCTAGTGGGTGCAAACTCC. Amino acid sequence: CAWSLVGANS. From start to end, the CDR3 is CAWSLVGANSDYTF.

There are a few counts of this clone. Here the gene names and germline are mouse. Sequencing ends 4 residues short of the CDR3 end; the germline J gene provides the rest. This rearrangement joins TRBV13-1 to TRBJ1-2; D perhaps matches TRBD1 (6 bases). The V end lost 0 bases, the J end lost 1 base, and 10 bases lay between the germline ends. This CDR3 contains 15 residues. The germline gives CDR1 NSHNY, CDR2 SYGAGN. The CDR3: CASSDERGGNSDYTF. Partial CDR3 DNA: TGTGCCAGCAGTGATGAGAGGGGGGGAAACTCC.

This clone was seen a handful of times. Gene names and germline match the mouse. The sequenced fragment ends 4 residues before the CDR3 boundary, so the rest is inferred from the germline J gene. The chain uses TRBV19 and TRBJ2-3; 7 bases fit TRBD2. This CDR3 has 15 residues. V gave up 5 bases and J gave up 0 bases; unmatched junction bases: 6. The germline CDR1 and CDR2 sequences are FNHDT and SITEND (reference sequence). The CDR3 region is CASSPLGVSAETLYF. CDR3 bases read: TGTGCCAGCAGCCCCCTGGGGGTTAGTGCAGAA.

In this sample, this clone turned up a few times. Germline and genes here are mouse. The read ends 4 residues shy of where the CDR3 ends; the end is completed using the germline J gene. The chain links TRBV16 to TRBJ2-5, with D unresolved. V lost 3 bases, J lost 0 bases, and 7 bases lay in between. The germline CDR1 and CDR2 sequences are SGHSA and FRNQAP. This CDR3 contains 14 residues. The CDR3 loop is CASSLSVNQDTQYF. The covered CDR3 bases are TGTGCAAGCAGCTTGTCAGTTAACCAAGAC.

Concerning this clone itself: Being one base from a much bigger clone, this may be a read error. All gene names here are mouse names. The sequence runs out 4 residues before the end of the CDR3; the remainder is reconstructed from the germline J gene. The same CDR3 is also encoded by other DNA sequences in this sample. This chain uses TRBV13-1 with TRBJ2-1, with a tentative D call TRBD1 (6 bases). Trimming removed 5 bases from V and 0 bases from J, with 6 bases in between. CDR3 length equals 13 residues. Germline V lookup: CDR1 NSHNY, CDR2 SYGAGN. The CDR3 spells CASRTGNYAEQFF. CDR3 DNA (partial): TGTGCCAGCAGGACAGGTAACTATGCT.

This clone was seen repeatedly, ten times or more. Genes here carry mouse names. The CDR3 goes on 3 residues after the read ends, and that part is filled in from the germline J gene. The chain recombines TRBV19 with TRBJ1-6; D is undetermined. TRBJ1-6 carries the ORF label, with uncertain function. V gave up 3 bases and J gave up 7 bases, with 5 bases separating them. CDR3 length equals 12 residues. Germline CDR1 FNHDT, CDR2 SITEND (reference sequence). CDR3 sequence: CASSTLNSPLYF. CDR3 DNA (partial): TGTGCCAGCAGTACCCTGAATTCGCCC.

This clone was observed a handful of times. Gene names are mouse gene names. The CDR3 end lies 4 residues beyond the end of the read and is filled in from the germline J gene. The chain carries TRBV5 and TRBJ2-2, with TRBD1 matching over 11 bases. Trimming at V came to 4 bases and at J to 4 bases, leaving 5 bases not matched to a gene. The CDR3 loop spans 16 amino acids. Germline assignment: CDR1 LGHNA and CDR2 YNLKQL (reference sequence). Incomplete CDR3 DNA: TGTGCCAGCAGCCCTGGGACAGGGGGGCTCACCGGG. Its translation: CASSPGTGGLTG. The CDR3 in full is CASSPGTGGLTGQLYF.

For this clone: All gene names here are mouse names. Read data end 4 residues before the CDR3 end; the end is taken from the germline J gene. The chain recombines TRBV13-2 with TRBJ2-5; the D is unclear. CDR3 size: 16 residues. V lost 0 bases and J lost 0, with 11 bases in between. In germline, CDR1 is NNHNN, CDR2 SYGAGS (reference sequence). The DNA read from the CDR3 is TGTGCCAGCGGTGATGCTCTGGTTATTAACCAAGAC. It codes for CASGDALVINQD. The whole CDR3 protein is CASGDALVINQDTQYF.

This clone was found a few times. Gene names and germline match the mouse. CDR3: CASSQDRWGGDYTF. Partial CDR3 DNA: TGTGCCAGCAGCCAAGATCGGTGGGGGGGC. The gene calls are TRBV5 and TRBJ1-2; D might be TRBD1 (5 bases). The read is 4 residues too short to cover the CDR3 end, so that end is filled in from the germline J gene. The CDR3 spans 14 residues. Germline V gene data show CDR1 as LGHNA and CDR2 as YNLKQL (reference sequence).

This clone was observed a handful of times. Gene names are mouse gene names. The CDR3 goes on 4 residues after the read ends, and that part is filled in from the germline J gene. V gene TRBV31 combines with J gene TRBJ1-2, with D possibly matching TRBD1 (6 bases). The CDR3 covers 15 residues. Looked up from germline, CDR1 is GKSSPN and CDR2 is SITVG. The V end was cut by 1 base, the J end by 1 base, with 13 bases between. CDR3 DNA (partial): TGTGCCTGGAGTCCGGACAGAGGAAGAAACTCC. This codes for CAWSPDRGRNS. The entire CDR3 protein reads CAWSPDRGRNSDYTF.

This clone has just a few counts. The germline and genes are mouse ones. The read gets to within 4 residues of the CDR3 end, and the germline J gene fills in the rest. Different DNA sequences within this sample yield the same CDR3. The chain employs TRBV5 and TRBJ2-7; TRBD2 agrees at 10 bases. This CDR3 has 15 amino acids. Trimming at V came to 0 bases and at J to 2 bases, leaving 1 base not matched to a gene. Germline V gives CDR1 LGHNA, CDR2 YNLKQL (reference sequence). CDR3: CASSQDGTGAYEQYF. The DNA read from the CDR3 is TGTGCCAGCAGCCAAGACGGGACTGGGGCCTAT.

This clone was observed a handful of times. The genes and germline here are from mouse. The read ends 3 residues early relative to the CDR3; the germline J gene fills the gap. V gene TRBV13-2 combines with J gene TRBJ1-6; 10 bases match TRBD1. TRBJ1-6 is an ORF, with its function uncertain. The germline CDR1 and CDR2 sequences are NNHNN and SYGAGS (reference sequence). This CDR3 comprises 16 residues. J was trimmed by 3 bases and V by 1 base; bases with no gene match: 1. This chain's CDR3 is CASGDRDRGYNSPLYF. The covered CDR3 bases are TGTGCCAGCGGTGATCGGGACAGGGGCTATAATTCGCCC.

A remark on this clone: Genes and germline are mouse. The read stops 4 residues short of the end of the CDR3; the missing end is completed from the germline J gene. The chain carries TRBV17 and TRBJ1-2; possibly TRBD1 for D (6 bases). Between the trimmed V and J ends, which lost 0 bases and 2 bases, there was a span of 10 bases. The CDR3 runs 15 residues. CDR1 and CDR2 from the germline V gene are MNHDT and YYDKIL. CDR3: CASSRDKGENSDYTF. The part of the CDR3 DNA that was read is TGTGCTAGCAGTAGAGATAAGGGGGAGAACTCC.

This clone has just a few counts. The listed genes are named as in mouse. The read comes to an end 4 residues before the CDR3 does, leaving the germline J gene to fill in the end. The chain couples TRBV5 to TRBJ2-1; 8 positions match TRBD2. The germline CDR1 and CDR2 sequences are LGHNA and YNLKQL (reference sequence). This CDR3 region has 15 residues. The CDR3 here is CASSQDTGGLAEQFF. Partial CDR3 DNA: TGTGCCAGCAGCCAAGACACTGGGGGTCTGGCT.

This clone was recorded a few times. The gene symbols are mouse symbols. The CDR3 is cut off 4 residues early in the read; its end comes from the germline J gene. This chain joins TRBV19 and TRBJ2-5; TRBD2 matches 8 bases. Germline V gives CDR1 FNHDT, CDR2 SITEND (reference sequence). Trimming removed 6 bases from V and 1 base from J; junction bases left unmatched: 4. CDR3 length equals 14 residues. CDR3 bases read: TGTGCCAGCACCCCACTGGGGGACCAAGAC. Amino acids: CASTPLGDQD. The full-length CDR3 reads as CASTPLGDQDTQYF. The full variable domain, its missing parts supplied by reference TRBV19 and TRBJ2-5, is GGIITQTPKFLIGQEGQKLTLKCQQNFNHDTMYWYRQDSGKGLRLIYYSITENDLQKGDLSEGYDASREKKSSFSLTVTSAQKNEMAVFLCASTPLGDQDTQYFGPGTRLLVL.